The 32 T cell receptor beta chains listed next were all sequenced from one sample in a study of identical twins. Via MiXCR, TCRdb re-called the 5' RACE reads, giving one row per CDR3 protein. The top ten clones hold more than 10% of a sample with 350,000 to 500,000 distinct CDR3 sequences, approximately 17% of them seen once. Source material: naive T cells sorted from blood. These receptor sequences come from a man in his fifties in good health.

In this sample, this clonotype turned up many times. The chain employs TRBV5-8 and TRBJ2-5; D gene ambiguous. Trimming removed 3 bases at V and 1 base at J, with 10 bases between. The CDR3 is 14 amino acids. In germline, CDR1 is SGHTS, CDR2 YDEGEE. The CDR3 reads CASSSRVIQETQYF. CDR3 nucleotides: TGTGCCAGCAGCTCCCGGGTTATCCAAGAGACCCAGTACTTC.

This clonotype has at least ten counts. The chain carries TRBV7-6 and TRBJ2-7; D call uncertain. Trimming left V 0 bases short and J 6 bases short, with 6 bases between. This CDR3 comprises 12 residues. Germline loops: CDR1 SGHVS, CDR2 FNYEAQ. CDR3 DNA: TGTGCCAGCAGCTTAGCGCAAGGCGAGCAGTACTTC. Its protein is CASSLAQGEQYF. The full variable domain, in which reference TRBV7-6 and TRBJ2-7 provide the parts outside the CDR3, is GAGVSQSPRYKVTKRGQDVALRCDPISGHVSLYWYRQALGQGPEFLTYFNYEAQQDKSGLPNDRFSAERPEGSISTLTIQRTEQRDSAMYRCASSLAQGEQYFGPGTRLTVT.

This clonotype was observed at least ten times. The chain uses TRBV20-1 and TRBJ2-5, with D perhaps matching TRBD1 or TRBD2 (5 bases each). The CDR3 is 11 residues long. Per the germline V gene, CDR1 is DFQATT and CDR2 is SNEGSKA (reference sequence). V was shortened by 5 bases and J by 1 base, with 5 bases between the two germline ends. In DNA form, the CDR3 reads TGCAGTGCTGGGACCCAAGAGACCCAGTACTTC. Translation: CSAGTQETQYF.

This clonotype was seen a few times. The chain couples TRBV6-1 to TRBJ1-1, with TRBD1 as a possible D gene (5 bases). In germline, CDR1 is MNHNS, CDR2 SASEGT. CDR3 length equals 14 residues. With 6 bases removed from V and 0 bases from J, the gap between germline ends came to 11 bases. The CDR3 DNA follows: TGTGCCAGCAGAACGGGACTAATGAACACTGAAGCTTTCTTT. This translates into CASRTGLMNTEAFF.

This clonotype was seen more than once but under ten times. The chain employs TRBV7-2 and TRBJ2-2; D is uncertain. In germline, CDR1 is SGHTA, CDR2 FQGNSA. CDR3 length equals 14 residues. V lost 7 bases and J lost 0, with 9 bases in between. CDR3 sequence reads: CASTQVANTGELFF. The DNA for the CDR3 is TGTGCCAGCACCCAGGTCGCGAACACCGGGGAGCTGTTTTTT.

This clonotype was counted ten times or more. The chain carries TRBV7-9 and TRBJ2-7; tentatively, D is TRBD1 or TRBD2 (5 bases each). Deletions cut 0 bases from V and 2 bases from J, with 8 bases between. The CDR3 has 14 residues. CDR1 is SEHNR and CDR2 is FQNEAQ in the germline V gene (reference sequence). As DNA, the CDR3 is TGTGCCAGCAGCTTAGCCAGGGACCCCTACGAGCAGTACTTC. It codes for CASSLARDPYEQYF.

The chain couples TRBV4-1 to TRBJ2-1, with D perhaps given as TRBD1 or TRBD2 (6 bases each). The CDR3 covers 16 residues. The germline V and J ends were trimmed by 2 bases and 0 bases, with 11 bases remaining between them. CDR1 is MGHRA, CDR2 YSYEKL, per germline. CDR3 sequence reads: CASSQSEGGSYNEQFF. For the CDR3, the DNA is TGCGCCAGCAGCCAATCGGAGGGGGGCTCCTACAATGAGCAGTTCTTC.

This clonotype was observed at least ten times. CDR3: CASSLRRGGHAEAFF. In DNA form, the CDR3 reads TGTGCCAGCAGTCTAAGACGTGGGGGCCACGCTGAAGCTTTCTTT. The chain uses TRBV6-2 or TRBV6-3 and TRBJ1-1, with a possible D match to TRBD1 (6 bases). Germline CDR1 reads MNHEY; CDR2 reads SVGEGT. V lost 5 bases to trimming and J lost 6 bases, with 19 bases between them. CDR3 length: 15 amino acids.

This clonotype was seen a few times. The rearrangement links TRBV12-3 or TRBV12-4 to TRBJ2-3; TRBD1 matches 8 bases. V trimming: 10 bases; J trimming: 1 base; junction bases outside the gene matches: 4. There are 13 residues in the CDR3. The DNA of the CDR3 is TGTGCCACACCGGGACAGGGCACAGATACGCAGTATTTT. Encoded protein: CATPGQGTDTQYF.

The DNA of the CDR3 is TGTGCCAGCAGTGAACCTCGAGGGGACCTGGGGACTGAAGCTTTCTTT. It codes for CASSEPRGDLGTEAFF. The rearrangement links TRBV6-1 to TRBJ1-1; TRBD1 is a possible D gene (5 bases). The CDR3 has 16 amino acids. V was clipped by 2 bases and J by 5 bases, with 18 bases between them. Germline V gene lookup returns CDR1 MNHNS and CDR2 SASEGT.

This clonotype was observed many times. V usage is TRBV29-1 and J usage is TRBJ2-1, with D unclear. Germline values: CDR1 SQVTM, CDR2 ANQGSEA. This CDR3 region has 15 residues. V shed 2 bases and J shed 5 bases, with 16 bases lying between them. The CDR3, as DNA: TGCAGCGTTGAACTAGTTTACGAACTGCACAATGAGCAGTTCTTC. Protein: CSVELVYELHNEQFF.

The table lists this clonotype with many counts. The CDR3 spells CASSEPLPGASNTGELFF. CDR3 nucleotide sequence: TGTGCCAGCAGTGAACCCCTTCCGGGGGCTTCGAACACCGGGGAGCTGTTTTTT. The rearrangement uses TRBV25-1 and TRBJ2-2, with D possibly being TRBD1 or TRBD2 (6 bases each). Trimming shortened V by 2 bases and J by 0 bases, and 16 bases separated the two germline ends. The length of the CDR3 is 18 residues. Germline-derived CDR1 and CDR2 are MGHDK and SYGVNS.

The chain couples TRBV20-1 to TRBJ1-5; 9 nucleotides match TRBD1. V shed 4 bases and J 5 bases; nucleotides not matched to a gene: 3. From germline, CDR1 is DFQATT and CDR2 SNEGSKA (reference sequence). This CDR3 region has 13 residues. As DNA, the CDR3 is TGCAGTGCTAAAAGGACAGGGGATCAGCCCCAGCATTTT. Translating it yields CSAKRTGDQPQHF.

This clonotype was picked up a small number of times. V is TRBV15 and J is TRBJ2-1, with 7 positions matching TRBD2. Germline V gene data show CDR1 as LNHNV and CDR2 as YYDKDF (reference sequence). Trimming at V came to 5 bases and at J to 7 bases, leaving 8 bases not matched to a gene. This CDR3 spans 14 amino acids. The CDR3 DNA sequence: TGTGCCACCAGCCGGAGCGGGAAGGGAAATGAGCAGTTCTTC. Amino acid sequence: CATSRSGKGNEQFF. Looking up the rest from reference TRBV15 and TRBJ2-1 gives the full variable domain: DAMVIQNPRYQVTQFGKPVTLSCSQTLNHNVMYWYQQKSSQAPKLLFHYYDKDFNNEADTPDNFQSRRPNTSFCFLDIRSPGLGDTAMYLCATSRSGKGNEQFFGPGTRLTVL.

This clonotype was seen more than once but under ten times. The rearrangement links TRBV27 to TRBJ2-1, with 12 bases lining up with TRBD2. V lost 7 bases to trimming and J lost 5 bases; unmatched junction nucleotides: 3. CDR1 MNHEY and CDR2 SMNVEV come from the germline V gene (reference sequence). CDR3 length: 14 residues. In DNA form, the CDR3 reads TGTGCCAGCAAAGGACTAGCGGGAAACAATGAGCAGTTCTTC. It encodes CASKGLAGNNEQFF.

In this sample, this clonotype turned up a few times. J is TRBJ2-2 and V is TRBV9; D ambiguous. Germline CDR1 reads SGDLS; CDR2 reads YYNGEE. The CDR3 runs to 15 residues. Trimming cost V 1 base and J 3 bases, with 10 bases left between them. CDR3 in amino acids: CASSVLGKDTGELFF. CDR3 DNA: TGTGCCAGCAGCGTATTAGGGAAGGACACCGGGGAGCTGTTTTTT.

This clonotype has at least ten counts. The chain joins TRBV5-1 to TRBJ1-2; a possible D gene is TRBD1 (5 bases). CDR3 length: 17 amino acids. CDR1 SGHRS and CDR2 YFSETQ come from the germline V gene. Trimming pared 3 bases from V and 6 bases from J, leaving 24 bases between. The CDR3: CASSWMGTEALGDGYTF. DNA of the CDR3: TGCGCCAGCAGCTGGATGGGGACGGAGGCATTAGGGGATGGCTACACCTTC.

As for this clonotype: One end of the junction fails to match germline, which may point to a read error. The CDR3 DNA is TGTGCCAGCAGCCCGGGACTAGCGGGGGGGCCGGGGCACTTC. It is translated as CASSPGLAGGPGHF. The V gene is TRBV3-1, the J gene TRBJ2-4; TRBD2 agrees at 16 bases. The germline V gene encodes CDR1 LGHDT and CDR2 YNNKEL (reference sequence). This CDR3 spans 14 amino acids.

This clonotype was seen ten or more times. The chain uses TRBV10-3 and TRBJ1-3; 9 nucleotides align to TRBD1. This CDR3 region has 16 residues. In germline, CDR1 is ENHRY, CDR2 SYGVKD. V lost 5 bases to trimming and J lost 0 bases; unmatched junction nucleotides: 5. The CDR3 reads CAISSGQGHSGNTIYF. The CDR3 nucleotides are TGTGCCATCAGTTCAGGACAGGGGCACTCTGGAAACACCATATATTTT.

This clonotype showed up just once. The chain has TRBV24-1 and TRBJ2-7, with 7 bases matching TRBD1. With 6 bases clipped from V and 5 bases from J, the junction kept 6 bases outside the gene matches. This CDR3 is 13 amino acids long. CDR1 KGHDR and CDR2 SFDVKD come from the germline V gene. The CDR3 protein is CATSLTGLNEQYF. The CDR3 coding sequence is TGTGCCACCAGTCTGACAGGGCTCAACGAGCAGTACTTC.

This sequence joins TRBV15 and TRBJ1-5, with D possibly being TRBD1 (6 bases). From germline, CDR1 is LNHNV and CDR2 YYDKDF (reference sequence). This CDR3 is built from 16 residues. V dropped 3 bases and J dropped 3 bases, with 15 bases sitting between them. The CDR3 nucleotides are TGTGCCACCAGCAGTCCATCCGACAGGCCCAATCAGCCCCAGCATTTT. Its translation: CATSSPSDRPNQPQHF.

This clonotype has only a few counts. J is TRBJ2-7 and V is TRBV3-1, with a possible D match to TRBD2 (5 bases). Germline lookup yields CDR1 LGHDT and CDR2 YNNKEL (reference sequence). The CDR3 extends over 14 amino acids. Trimming removed 1 base from V and 7 bases from J, with 14 bases in between. CDR3 sequence: CASSQVRYRGEQYF. The DNA for the CDR3 is TGTGCCAGCAGCCAAGTTCGCTACCGAGGGGAGCAGTACTTC.

This clonotype was seen a few times. The gene calls are TRBV12-3 or TRBV12-4 and TRBJ2-1; D is ambiguous. V was pared by 3 bases and J by 0 bases, with 9 bases between. The CDR3 is 15 amino acids. Here the CDR3 DNA reads TGTGCCAGCAGTTTGGAGCCGAGCTCCTACAATGAGCAGTTCTTC. Translating gives CASSLEPSSYNEQFF.

This clonotype appeared many times. The CDR3 loop reads CASSAGQFQETQYF. The CDR3, as DNA: TGCGCCAGCAGCGCGGGACAGTTCCAAGAGACCCAGTACTTC. The J gene is TRBJ2-5, the V gene TRBV5-1; a possible D gene is TRBD1 (7 bases). The CDR3 covers 14 residues. V lost 4 bases and J 1 base, leaving 11 bases between the germline ends. CDR1 is SGHRS and CDR2 is YFSETQ in the germline V gene.

This clonotype was found many times. The chain uses TRBV18 and TRBJ1-2; 12 bases are a match to TRBD1. The CDR3 is made up of 17 amino acids. Germline CDR1 and CDR2: KGHSH and LQKENI. After removal of 0 bases from V and 2 bases from J, the junction contained 4 bases not matched to a gene. Here the CDR3 reads CASSPPGQGAFNYGYTF. DNA of the CDR3: TGTGCCAGCTCACCACCGGGACAGGGGGCTTTCAACTATGGCTACACCTTC.

The CDR3 bases are TGTGCCAGCAGAACAGGGAGATCGAGCTCCTATAATTCACCCCTCCACTTT. Protein: CASRTGRSSSYNSPLHF. The gene calls are TRBV27 and TRBJ1-6; D may be TRBD1 (6 bases). The V gene's germline CDR1 is MNHEY and CDR2 SMNVEV (reference sequence). The CDR3 spans 17 residues. Trimming removed 6 bases from V and 0 bases from J, with 15 bases in between.

Worth noting for this clonotype: No conserved phenylalanine or tryptophan is present at the end of the CDR3, so a read error is the likely explanation. The chain is built from TRBV5-4 and TRBJ1-1; no firm D call. Between the trimmed V and J ends, which lost 0 bases and 0 bases, there was a span of 6 bases. In germline, CDR1 is SGHNT, CDR2 YYREEE (reference sequence). CDR3 length: 14 residues. The chain's CDR3 is CASSLVGMNTEAFS. Written as DNA, the CDR3 is TGTGCCAGCAGCTTGGTGGGGATGAACACTGAAGCTTTCTCT.

This chain links TRBV28 with TRBJ2-3; D is perhaps TRBD2 (5 bases). This CDR3 region has 14 residues. V was pared by 3 bases and J by 4 bases, with 11 bases between. Germline lookup yields CDR1 MDHEN and CDR2 SYDVKM. CDR3 bases: TGTGCCAGCAGTTTCGGCCAGAGGGCAGATACGCAGTATTTT. It yields the protein CASSFGQRADTQYF.

This clonotype showed up many times. This chain links TRBV28 with TRBJ1-4, with TRBD1 matching over 8 bases. This CDR3 is 18 amino acids long. From germline, CDR1 is MDHEN and CDR2 SYDVKM. V trimming: 4 bases; J trimming: 10 bases; junction bases outside the gene matches: 20. The DNA of the CDR3 is TGTGCCAGCAGTTCGTCCGGGACAGGAGCAACCCTAGCGAGAAAACTGTTTTTT. Amino acid sequence: CASSSSGTGATLARKLFF. Filled out from reference TRBV28 and TRBJ1-4, the complete variable domain reads DVKVTQSSRYLVKRTGEKVFLECVQDMDHENMFWYRQDPGLGLRLIYFSYDVKMKEKGDIPEGYSVSREKKERFSLILESASTNQTSMYLCASSSSGTGATLARKLFFGSGTQLSVL.

This clonotype is a singleton in its sample. This may be a read error: a much more frequent sequence differs by one nucleotide. The rearrangement links TRBV27 to TRBJ2-4; the match to TRBD1 covers 7 bases. Trimming removed 8 bases from V and 7 bases from J; junction bases left unmatched: 5. Germline values: CDR1 MNHEY, CDR2 SMNVEV (reference sequence). This CDR3 is built from 12 residues. The CDR3 DNA reads as TGTGCCAGCTGTCAGGACAGGAACATTCAGTACTTC. It is translated as CASCQDRNIQYF.

This clonotype was detected ten times or more. The chain employs TRBV12-3 or TRBV12-4 and TRBJ2-2, with 7 bases matching TRBD2. The CDR3 sequence is 13 residues long. The V and J ends lost 6 bases and 6 bases, in that order; junction bases with no gene match: 4. CDR3 DNA: TGTGCCAGCAGACCTACTAGCGCCGGGGAGCTGTTTTTT. Its translation: CASRPTSAGELFF.

Note on this clonotype: A much larger clone is a single base away; this may be a read error. The CDR3 carries no conserved terminal phenylalanine or tryptophan, so it likely arises from a read error. V and J are TRBV20-1 and TRBJ1-2, with D uncertain. This CDR3 spans 14 amino acids. The germline V gene encodes CDR1 DFQATT and CDR2 SNEGSKA (reference sequence). V lost 0 bases to trimming and J lost 5 bases, with 13 bases between them. CDR3 amino acids: CSARDPPWKYGYTL. The CDR3, as DNA: TGCAGTGCTAGAGATCCCCCTTGGAAATATGGCTACACCCTC.